Each of the 22 T cell receptor beta chains below was sequenced from the same sample in a study of T-cell memory formation after mild COVID-19. TCRdb reanalysed the 5' RACE reads using MiXCR and keeps one entry per CDR3 protein. This table has some 600,000 distinct CDR3 sequences, 15% to 20% appearing once. Sequencing used PBMCs or a T cell subset sorted from them (not recorded which). The receptors were sampled from an adult woman who had mild COVID-19 (a few samples of this study predate the infection). Cell type and time point are not known.

This clonotype was seen more than once but under ten times. The chain links TRBV6-6 to TRBJ1-3, with a tentative D call TRBD1 (5 bases). This CDR3 spans 13 amino acids. CDR1 and CDR2 from the germline V gene are MNHNY and SVGAGI (reference sequence). V was trimmed by 4 bases and J by 4 bases, leaving 8 bases between them. CDR3 amino acids: CASSSAGGNTIYF. For the CDR3, the DNA is TGTGCCAGCAGTTCTGCAGGGGGAAACACCATATATTTT.

The gene calls are TRBV7-2 and TRBJ1-2, with unresolved D. The germline V gene encodes CDR1 SGHTA and CDR2 FQGNSA. The CDR3 spans 12 residues. Trimming removed 5 bases from V and 7 bases from J, with 11 bases in between. In DNA form, the CDR3 reads TGTGCCAGCAGCCCCCGCGCGCCTGGCTACACCTTC. Translation gives CASSPRAPGYTF.

This clonotype was seen only a few times. The chain combines TRBV6-5 with TRBJ2-7; D might be TRBD1 (5 bases). This CDR3 has 16 residues. Trimming took 2 bases from V and 3 from J, leaving 17 bases between them. CDR1 MNHEY and CDR2 SVGAGI come from the germline V gene. The CDR3 DNA sequence: TGTGCCAGCAGTTACAATCAGGGTCAGCCTTTCTACGAGCAGTACTTC. Residues: CASSYNQGQPFYEQYF.

There are a few counts of this clonotype. CDR3 residues: CSAKSGVGNTGELFF. As DNA, the CDR3 is TGCAGTGCTAAATCAGGGGTAGGGAACACCGGGGAGCTGTTTTTT. The rearrangement joins TRBV20-1 to TRBJ2-2, with D maybe TRBD1 (6 bases). The CDR3 runs 15 residues. The germline V gene has CDR1 DFQATT and CDR2 SNEGSKA (reference sequence). V was trimmed by 4 bases and J by 1 base, leaving 13 bases between them.

Here the CDR3 reads CASSLIGATNEKLFF. The CDR3 DNA reads as TGTGCCAGCAGCTTAATAGGTGCAACTAATGAAAAACTGTTTTTT. V is TRBV7-9 and J is TRBJ1-4; D call uncertain. Germline CDR1 SEHNR, CDR2 FQNEAQ (reference sequence). The length of the CDR3 is 15 residues. The ends were cut back, 2 bases at V and 0 bases at J, with 7 bases in the middle.

The J gene is TRBJ2-1, the V gene TRBV6-4; the match to TRBD2 covers 10 bases. V lost 4 bases and J lost 0; bases outside the gene matches: 12. The CDR3 is made up of 19 amino acids. Germline V gives CDR1 MRHNA, CDR2 SNTAGT. In DNA form, the CDR3 reads TGTGCCAGCAGTGCTGTGGTAGCGGGGGGCCTGAGCTCCTACAATGAGCAGTTCTTC. Its translation: CASSAVVAGGLSSYNEQFF.

This clonotype was observed a single time. This chain uses TRBV20-1 with TRBJ2-5; D might be TRBD1 (7 bases). Germline V gene sequence: CDR1 DFQATT, CDR2 SNEGSKA (reference sequence). This CDR3 is built from 16 residues. V shed 5 bases and J shed 5 bases, with 24 bases lying between them. In DNA, the CDR3 is TGCAGTGCTCCCACCTCCGGGACAGTAGGGGGGGAGACCCAGTACTTC. This translates into CSAPTSGTVGGETQYF.

This clonotype was seen many times. The V and J genes are TRBV10-3 and TRBJ2-1; 7 bases map to TRBD1. This CDR3 has 13 residues. Germline CDR1 and CDR2: ENHRY and SYGVKD. Trimming at V came to 11 bases and at J to 4 bases, leaving 8 bases not matched to a gene. CDR3 in amino acids: CASQGEGYNEQFF. The CDR3 nucleotides are TGTGCCTCCCAGGGGGAAGGATACAATGAGCAGTTCTTC.

The chain couples TRBV9 to TRBJ2-3, with D unresolved. Trimming removed 0 bases from V and 1 base from J, with 6 bases in between. The length of the CDR3 is 14 residues. Per the germline V gene, CDR1 is SGDLS and CDR2 is YYNGEE. CDR3 bases: TGTGCCAGCAGCGTAGCGTTGGGCACAGATACGCAGTATTTT. Translation gives CASSVALGTDTQYF. The full variable domain, completed using reference TRBV9 and TRBJ2-3, is DSGVTQTPKHLITATGQRVTLRCSPRSGDLSVYWYQQSLDQGLQFLIQYYNGEERAKGNILERFSAQQFPDLHSELNLSSLELGDSALYFCASSVALGTDTQYFGPGTRLTVL.

The chain combines TRBV5-1 with TRBJ1-4; D is possibly TRBD1 (5 bases). V shed 5 bases and J shed 5 bases, with 10 bases lying between them. CDR3 size: 13 residues. Germline V gene sequence: CDR1 SGHRS, CDR2 YFSETQ. The CDR3 coding sequence is TGCGCCAGCAGATTAGCAGGGAATGAAAAACTGTTTTTT. Translating gives CASRLAGNEKLFF.

This clonotype was seen a few times. This chain joins TRBV12-3 or TRBV12-4 and TRBJ1-1, with TRBD1 matching over 7 bases. This CDR3 has 14 residues. V was pared by 6 bases and J by 11 bases, with 15 bases of the junction left unmatched. The CDR3 DNA sequence: TGTGCCAGCAGCCTGGGACAGTTGATGTTGGAGGCTTTCTTT. It is translated as CASSLGQLMLEAFF.

This clonotype was counted between two and nine times. The chain has TRBV4-3 and TRBJ2-2, with D maybe TRBD1 (6 bases). CDR1 is LGHNA and CDR2 is YSLEER in the germline V gene. Trimming took 0 bases from V and 1 from J, leaving 12 bases between them. The CDR3 runs to 17 residues. CDR3 loop: CASSQDRDRLNTGELFF. The CDR3 DNA reads as TGCGCCAGCAGCCAAGATCGAGACAGGTTGAACACCGGGGAGCTGTTTTTT.

This clonotype occurred a few times. This chain joins TRBV18 and TRBJ2-5; 8 nucleotides align to TRBD2. This CDR3 has 16 amino acids. The V segment lost 0 bases and the J segment 5 bases; nucleotides outside the gene matches: 8. Germline CDR1 reads KGHSH; CDR2 reads LQKENI. The CDR3 sequence: CASSPPDGRAQETQYF. The CDR3 DNA follows: TGTGCCAGCTCACCACCGGACGGGAGGGCCCAGGAGACCCAGTACTTC. Variable domain in full (rest from reference TRBV18 and TRBJ2-5): NAGVMQNPRHLVRRRGQEARLRCSPMKGHSHVYWYRQLPEEGLKFMVYLQKENIIDESGMPKERFSAEFPKEGPSILRIQQVVRGDSAAYFCASSPPDGRAQETQYFGPGTRLLVL.

This clonotype was counted only a few times. One end of the junction does not line up with germline, which may come from a read error. V and J are TRBV7-9 and TRBJ2-7, with a possible D match to TRBD2 (6 bases). The CDR3 loop spans 11 amino acids. Per germline, CDR1 SEHNR and CDR2 FQNEAQ (reference sequence). The CDR3 nucleotides are TGTGCCAGCAGCGCGGAGGGCCCCCCCAGGTTC. This codes for CASSAEGPPRF.

The chain couples TRBV12-3 or TRBV12-4 to TRBJ1-1; D gene unclear. The V and J ends lost 5 bases and 1 base respectively, with 11 bases between them. This CDR3 region has 14 residues. This CDR3 reads CASSRGVRNTEAFF. The CDR3 DNA follows: TGTGCCAGCAGTCGCGGGGTTAGGAACACTGAAGCTTTCTTT.

This clonotype was counted a few times. Here the CDR3 DNA reads TGTGCCAGCAGCTCACTGCGGGAGGTTCGGTACTATGGCTACACCTTC. Translation: CASSSLREVRYYGYTF. The chain is built from TRBV11-2 and TRBJ1-2, with unresolved D. The CDR3 covers 16 residues. With 4 bases removed from V and 3 bases from J, the gap between germline ends came to 18 bases. Germline CDR1 is SGHAT and CDR2 is FQNNGV.

The chain employs TRBV30 and TRBJ2-1; D perhaps matches TRBD2 (6 bases). Germline V gene lookup returns CDR1 GTSNPN and CDR2 SVGIG (reference sequence). Trimming cost V 0 bases and J 7 bases, with 19 bases left between them. The CDR3 contains 16 residues. CDR3 nucleotide sequence: TGTGCCTGGAGTGTCGGAATGGGGGGAAGGACGAATGAGCAGTTCTTC. Translating it yields CAWSVGMGGRTNEQFF.

The chain uses TRBV2 and TRBJ2-4, with a tentative D call TRBD1 (6 bases). This CDR3 has 16 residues. Trimming stripped 5 bases from V and 3 bases from J, with 17 bases between. Germline V gives CDR1 SNHLY, CDR2 FYNNEI. Here the CDR3 DNA reads TGTGCCAGCAGTACCGATCAGGGGTGGGTCAAAAACATTCAGTACTTC. This encodes CASSTDQGWVKNIQYF.

J is TRBJ2-7 and V is TRBV27; the D is unclear. Germline V gene sequence: CDR1 MNHEY, CDR2 SMNVEV (reference sequence). The V gene lost 3 bases and the J gene lost 0 bases, with 9 bases spanning the gap. The CDR3 runs 14 residues. DNA for the CDR3: TGTGCCAGCAGTTTGACGTACCGCTCCTACGAGCAGTACTTC. Translated: CASSLTYRSYEQYF.

This clonotype has just a few counts. The CDR3 here is CASSPRGYNQPQHF. Written as DNA, the CDR3 is TGTGCCAGCAGCCCAAGGGGGTACAATCAGCCCCAGCATTTT. The chain uses TRBV5-6 and TRBJ1-5, with D possibly matching TRBD1 (6 bases). Per germline, CDR1 SGHDT and CDR2 YYEEEE. V lost 4 bases and J 3 bases, leaving 11 bases between the germline ends. The CDR3 spans 14 residues.

This clonotype was detected only a few times. The CDR3 reads CSARGQEANYGYTF. The CDR3 nucleotides read TGCAGTGCTCGAGGACAGGAAGCTAACTATGGCTACACCTTC. The V and J genes are TRBV20-1 and TRBJ1-2; 7 bases align to TRBD1. Losses at the gene ends were 5 bases for V and 0 bases for J; bases not matched to a gene: 6. The CDR3 totals 14 residues. Germline V lookup: CDR1 DFQATT, CDR2 SNEGSKA (reference sequence).

This clonotype was recorded only once. V is TRBV7-9 and J is TRBJ2-7; D possibly corresponds to TRBD2 (5 bases). The CDR3 loop spans 12 amino acids. Trimming stripped 5 bases from V and 3 bases from J, with 8 bases between. CDR1 is SEHNR and CDR2 is FQNEAQ in the germline V gene (reference sequence). The CDR3 here is CASSTRGYEQYF. As DNA, the CDR3 is TGTGCCAGCAGCACACGGGGCTACGAGCAGTACTTC. The complete variable domain, with remaining parts taken from reference TRBV7-9 and TRBJ2-7, reads DTGVSQNPRHKITKRGQNVTFRCDPISEHNRLYWYRQTLGQGPEFLTYFQNEAQLEKSRLLSDRFSAERPKGSFSTLEIQRTEQGDSAMYLCASSTRGYEQYFGPGTRLTVT.